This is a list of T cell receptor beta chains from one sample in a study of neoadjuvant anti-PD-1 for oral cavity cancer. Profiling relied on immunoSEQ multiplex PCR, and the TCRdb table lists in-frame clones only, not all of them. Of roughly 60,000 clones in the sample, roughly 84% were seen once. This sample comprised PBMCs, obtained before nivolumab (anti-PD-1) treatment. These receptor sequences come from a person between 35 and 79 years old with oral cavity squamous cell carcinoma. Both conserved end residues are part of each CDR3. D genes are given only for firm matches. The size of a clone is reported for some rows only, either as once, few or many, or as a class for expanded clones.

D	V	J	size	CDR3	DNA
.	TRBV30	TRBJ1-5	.	CAWRRGGSNQPQHF	TGTGCCTGGAGGAGGGGGGGGAGCAATCAGCCCCAGCATTTT
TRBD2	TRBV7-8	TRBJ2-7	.	CASSLEGLAVYEQYF	TGTGCCAGCAGCTTAGAGGGACTAGCGGTTTACGAGCAGTACTTC
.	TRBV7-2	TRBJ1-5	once	CASSLTSGQGQPQHF	TGTGCCAGCAGTTTAACATCGGGGCAGGGGCAGCCCCAGCATTTT
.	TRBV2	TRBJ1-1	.	CASRTTNTEAFF	TGTGCCAGCAGGACTACGAACACTGAAGCTTTCTTT
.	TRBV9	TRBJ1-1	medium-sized	CASSVSPHGAEAFF	TGTGCCAGCAGCGTATCTCCCCACGGGGCTGAAGCTTTCTTT
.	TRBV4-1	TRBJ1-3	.	CASSQGAQGPGNTIYF	TGCGCCAGCAGCCAAGGCGCCCAGGGGCCGGGAAACACCATATATTTT
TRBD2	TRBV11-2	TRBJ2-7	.	CASSLYAGGSYEQYF	TGTGCCAGCAGCTTATATGCGGGGGGCTCCTACGAGCAGTACTTC
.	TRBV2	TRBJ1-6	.	CASSEWLYVALHF	TGTGCCAGCAGTGAATGGTTATATGTGGCCCTCCACTTT
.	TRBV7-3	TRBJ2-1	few	CASSPQGGGYNEQFF	TGTGCCAGCAGCCCTCAGGGGGGTGGGTACAATGAGCAGTTCTTC
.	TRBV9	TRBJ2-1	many	CASSPNNEQFF	TGTGCCAGCAGCCCCAACAATGAGCAGTTCTTC
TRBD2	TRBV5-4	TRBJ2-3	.	CATLPGTSLSDTQYF	TGTGCCACCCTCCCCGGGACTAGCCTATCAGATACGCAGTATTTT
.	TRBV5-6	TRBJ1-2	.	CASRPELNYGYTF	TGTGCCAGCAGACCTGAGCTGAACTATGGCTACACCTTC
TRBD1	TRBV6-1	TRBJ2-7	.	CASSVTGQPPYEQYF	TGTGCCAGCAGTGTGACAGGGCAACCCCCCTACGAGCAGTACTTC
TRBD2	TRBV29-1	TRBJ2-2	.	CSVAGGSKVGELFF	TGCAGCGTCGCGGGGGGGTCTAAGGTCGGGGAGCTGTTTTTT
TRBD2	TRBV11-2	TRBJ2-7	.	CASSYRALAGEYEQYF	TGTGCCAGCAGCTATAGGGCACTAGCGGGGGAATACGAGCAGTACTTC
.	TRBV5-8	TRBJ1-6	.	CASSKGGFRMDSPLHF	TGTGCCAGCAGCAAGGGGGGATTTCGGATGGATTCACCCCTCCACTTT
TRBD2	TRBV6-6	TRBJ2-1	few	CASSYGAGTYNEQFF	TGTGCCAGCAGTTACGGAGCGGGGACCTACAATGAGCAGTTCTTC
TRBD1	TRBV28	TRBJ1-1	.	CASSLDRAPRPTEAFF	TGTGCCAGCAGTTTGGACAGGGCCCCCCGTCCCACTGAAGCTTTCTTT
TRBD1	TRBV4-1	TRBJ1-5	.	CASSQSRSGGSQPQHF	TGCGCCAGCAGCCAGAGCCGTTCAGGGGGCAGCCAGCCCCAGCATTTT
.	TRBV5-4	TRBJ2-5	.	CASSSGLRGETQYF	TGTGCCAGCAGCTCGGGACTCAGGGGGGAGACCCAGTACTTC
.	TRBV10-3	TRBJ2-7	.	CAISAPPGTNSYEQYF	TGTGCCATCAGTGCCCCCCCGGGTACAAACTCCTACGAGCAGTACTTC
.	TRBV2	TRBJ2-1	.	CARPAVKGAAGNEQFF	TGTGCCCGACCAGCAGTGAAAGGCGCGGCTGGCAATGAGCAGTTCTTC
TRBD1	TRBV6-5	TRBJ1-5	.	CASSPRGRYNQPQHF	TGTGCCAGCAGCCCCAGGGGGCGGTACAATCAGCCCCAGCATTTT
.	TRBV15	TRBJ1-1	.	CATRGRGKNTEAFF	TGTGCCACCCGGGGACGCGGCAAGAACACTGAAGCTTTCTTT
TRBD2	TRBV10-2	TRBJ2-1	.	CASSGWGLAGGGPYNEQFF	TGCGCCAGCAGTGGGTGGGGACTAGCGGGAGGGGGACCCTACAATGAGCAGTTCTTC
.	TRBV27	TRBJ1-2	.	CASFLTGDTF	TGTGCCAGCTTCTTGACCGGAGACACCTTC
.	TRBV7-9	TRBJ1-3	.	CASSFLGGSGNTIYF	TGTGCCAGCAGCTTCTTGGGGGGGTCTGGAAACACCATATATTTT
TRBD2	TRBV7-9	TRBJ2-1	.	CASSSRSGGSYNEQFF	TGTGCCAGCAGCTCCCGTAGCGGGGGCTCCTACAATGAGCAGTTCTTC